The 6 T cell receptor beta chains presented below share a single source sample, sequenced in a study of TIL therapy for anti-PD-1-resistant metastatic lung cancer. Time point specified: pre-treatment sample, taken before nivolumab and TIL therapy. The libraries were made with immunoSEQ v3. Assay: immunoSEQ multiplex PCR; the TCRdb copy retains only in-frame clones and omits some. The sample has tens of thousands of clones; around 79% are singletons. This specimen was blood, taken at baseline. Receptors originate from a person aged 25 to 80 with non-small cell lung cancer.

V and J are TRBV19 and TRBJ2-3; unclear D gene. The V and J ends lost 2 bases and 2 bases respectively, with 8 bases between them. The CDR3 loop spans 14 amino acids. The germline V gene has CDR1 LNHDA and CDR2 SQIVND (reference sequence). The CDR3 here is CASSITRNTDTQYF. For the CDR3, the DNA is TGTGCCAGTAGTATAACACGGAACACAGATACGCAGTATTTT.

CDR3 in DNA: TGCAGCGTTTCCCCAGGGGGTGCCGGGGAGCTGTTTTTT. Protein product: CSVSPGGAGELFF. The chain links TRBV29-1 to TRBJ2-2; 7 nucleotides line up with TRBD1. The CDR3 is 13 residues long. Germline CDR1 reads SQVTM; CDR2 reads ANQGSEA. J lost 6 bases, V lost 5 bases, and 6 bases had no gene match.

The genes are TRBV9 and TRBJ2-2; D remains ambiguous. The V gene lost 0 bases and the J gene lost 7 bases, with 10 bases spanning the gap. The CDR3 totals 14 residues. Germline CDR1 and CDR2: SGDLS and YYNGEE. CDR3 bases: TGTGCCAGCAGCGTAGCCCGGGCGTACGGGGAGCTGTTTTTT. This gives the protein CASSVARAYGELFF.

The V and J genes are TRBV7-6 and TRBJ2-5, with TRBD2 identical over 8 bases. CDR1 is SGHVS, CDR2 FNYEAQ, per germline. After removal of 5 bases from V and 0 bases from J, the junction contained 5 bases not matched to a gene. The CDR3 extends over 15 amino acids. The CDR3 spells CASSPAGGYQETQYF. The CDR3, as DNA: TGTGCCAGCAGCCCTGCGGGGGGATACCAAGAGACCCAGTACTTC.

This chain links TRBV29-1 with TRBJ2-3; TRBD2 matches 11 bases. Germline values: CDR1 SQVTM, CDR2 ANQGSEA. CDR3 length equals 14 residues. The V gene end was trimmed by 7 bases and the J gene end by 2 bases; junction bases not matched to a gene: 5. CDR3 in amino acids: CSGDSGGATDTQYF. CDR3 DNA: TGCAGCGGTGATAGCGGGGGGGCCACAGATACGCAGTATTTT.

The genes are TRBV27 and TRBJ2-7; D not resolved. Germline lookup yields CDR1 MNHEY and CDR2 SMNVEV (reference sequence). The CDR3 loop spans 14 amino acids. The V and J ends lost 6 bases and 2 bases respectively, with 14 bases between them. The CDR3 nucleotides are TGTGCCAGCAGGCCTTACGGGCCAGCCTACGAGCAGTACTTC. It translates to CASRPYGPAYEQYF.